The rows below give T cell receptor beta chains drawn from one sample of a study of shared clonotypes between healthy human individuals. TCRdb's table, derived via immunoSEQ multiplex PCR, lists solely in-frame clones and lacks some. Of about a million clones in the sample, approximately 80% were seen once. The sequencing input was memory CD4+ T cells from PBMCs. These receptors all come from a young man in good health. Some clones in this sample may be carry-over from other donors' samples. The CDR3 runs from the conserved cysteine through the conserved F or W. Clone size is shown for a subset of rows, as once, few, many or a class of expanded clone.

J: TRBJ2-4; V: TRBV30; size: many; CDR3: CAWMWGRGRNIQYF
J: TRBJ1-5; V: TRBV28; size: NA; CDR3: CAGGGGYGNQPQHF
J: TRBJ1-2; V: TRBV11-2; size: NA; CDR3: CASSLDPPGISPGYGYTF
J: TRBJ2-5; V: TRBV7-3; size: few; CDR3: CASSLTGARWETQYF
J: TRBJ1-1; V: TRBV7-2; size: few; CDR3: CASSLYGNPEAFF
J: TRBJ2-5; V: TRBV7-8; size: NA; CDR3: CASGSLIRETQYF
J: TRBJ1-4; V: TRBV5-1; size: NA; CDR3: CASSLKSGATNEKLFF
J: TRBJ2-2; V: TRBV27; size: once; CDR3: CASRYKGTSLMNGELFF
J: TRBJ2-5; V: TRBV7-9; size: once; CDR3: CASSLVPAETQYF
J: TRBJ1-2; V: TRBV29-1; size: NA; CDR3: CSVVREIGYGYTF
J: TRBJ2-3; V: TRBV5-4; size: NA; CDR3: CASSLAGPDTQYF
J: TRBJ2-5; V: TRBV5-6; size: NA; CDR3: CASSGGTSGKQETQYF
J: TRBJ2-7; V: TRBV20-1; size: NA; CDR3: CSARTGAGEYF
J: TRBJ2-5; V: TRBV9; size: NA; CDR3: CASSLNPTGPETQYF
J: TRBJ1-4; V: TRBV19; size: NA; CDR3: CASSEGANEKLFF
J: TRBJ1-2; V: TRBV30; size: NA; CDR3: CAWGPTDREGYTF
J: NA; V: TRBV2; size: NA; CDR3: CASHSDLYEQYF
J: TRBJ2-3; V: TRBV28; size: NA; CDR3: CASRTWTSGIGRDTQYF
J: TRBJ2-7; V: TRBV6-5; size: NA; CDR3: CASSRGRFSYEQYF
J: TRBJ1-1; V: TRBV5-6; size: NA; CDR3: CASSLPLGTEAFF
J: TRBJ1-4; V: TRBV5-1; size: NA; CDR3: CASSLGQGYEKLFF
J: TRBJ2-5; V: TRBV2; size: NA; CDR3: CAKTAAQEAQYF
J: TRBJ2-7; V: TRBV4-1; size: NA; CDR3: CASSQGSGPSYEQYF
J: TRBJ1-1; V: TRBV7-9; size: few; CDR3: CASSTGTVTEAFF
J: TRBJ2-7; V: TRBV5-1; size: NA; CDR3: CASSLGVAGAGEQYF
J: TRBJ2-1; V: TRBV7-8; size: NA; CDR3: CASSPRDLSSYNEQFF
J: TRBJ2-4; V: TRBV7-2; size: NA; CDR3: CASSFFNIQYF
J: TRBJ2-5; V: TRBV25-1; size: NA; CDR3: CASSDIETQYF
J: TRBJ1-1; V: TRBV4-2; size: few; CDR3: CASSQFRGQDTEAFF
J: TRBJ1-2; V: TRBV28; size: many; CDR3: CASSWGTEHYGYTF
J: TRBJ2-1; V: TRBV30; size: NA; CDR3: CAWSAPNEQFF
J: TRBJ2-5; V: TRBV7-9; size: few; CDR3: CASSLGQGAGETQYF
J: TRBJ1-5; V: TRBV15; size: NA; CDR3: CATSPRPDTRNQPQHF